A single sample is the source of the 32 T cell receptor beta chains below, sequenced in a study of T cells of healthy individuals. TCRdb analysed the 5' RACE reads with MiXCR anew, one entry per CDR3 protein. The sample includes roughly 87,000 distinct CDR3 sequences, 15% to 20% of them seen just once. All receptors come from a human donor in good health.

This clonotype was seen ten or more times. V is TRBV13 and J is TRBJ2-3; the D is unclear. The ends were cut back, 1 base at V and 4 bases at J, with 3 bases in the middle. Germline CDR1 reads PRHDT; CDR2 reads FYEKMQ (reference sequence). The CDR3 is 12 amino acids. CDR3 in amino acids: CASSLAADTQYF. CDR3 nucleotides: TGTGCCAGCAGCTTAGCGGCAGATACGCAGTATTTT.

The chain carries TRBV5-1 and TRBJ1-4; TRBD1 is a possible D gene (5 bases). The CDR3 length is 17 residues. CDR1 and CDR2 from the germline V gene are SGHRS and YFSETQ. V was pared by 1 base and J by 2 bases, with 15 bases between. CDR3 sequence reads: CASSLTGLLGTNEKLFF. The CDR3 nucleotides read TGCGCCAGCAGCTTGACGGGACTGCTGGGTACTAATGAAAAACTGTTTTTT.

The chain carries TRBV12-3 or TRBV12-4 and TRBJ2-7, with 10 nucleotides matching TRBD1. V dropped 1 base and J dropped 4; count of bases not matched to a gene: 4. The CDR3 runs 15 residues. CDR3 in amino acids: CASSLVGQGRYEQYF. As DNA, the CDR3 is TGTGCCAGCAGTTTAGTGGGACAGGGGCGGTACGAGCAGTACTTC.

J is TRBJ2-1 and V is TRBV28, with D hard to call. CDR3 length: 11 residues. The germline V gene has CDR1 MDHEN and CDR2 SYDVKM. The V gene lost 4 bases and the J gene lost 6 bases, with 4 bases spanning the gap. Here the CDR3 DNA reads TGTGCCAGCAGTTCCAGCAATGAGCAGTTCTTC. It codes for CASSSSNEQFF. Together with reference TRBV28 and TRBJ2-1, the CDR3 gives the full variable domain: DVKVTQSSRYLVKRTGEKVFLECVQDMDHENMFWYRQDPGLGLRLIYFSYDVKMKEKGDIPEGYSVSREKKERFSLILESASTNQTSMYLCASSSSNEQFFGPGTRLTVL.

This clonotype was detected many times. The V call is TRBV5-6, the J call TRBJ2-2; D unresolved. Trimming pared 2 bases from V and 9 bases from J, leaving 8 bases between. CDR3 length: 12 amino acids. Germline CDR1 SGHDT, CDR2 YYEEEE. This chain's CDR3 is CASSFSQRELFF. For the CDR3, the DNA is TGTGCCAGCAGCTTTTCCCAGAGGGAGCTGTTTTTT.

The table lists this clonotype with many counts. DNA of the CDR3: TGTGCCAGCAGCCAAGATATGGAGCCAGCCAAAAACATTCAGTACTTC. Translating it yields CASSQDMEPAKNIQYF. This sequence joins TRBV4-2 and TRBJ2-4; D is ambiguous. CDR1 and CDR2 (germline): LGHNA, YNFKEQ. Trimming took 0 bases from V and 0 from J, leaving 9 bases between them. The CDR3 consists of 16 residues.

J is TRBJ2-5 and V is TRBV3-1; tentative D call: TRBD2 (6 bases). Trimming cost V 3 bases and J 4 bases, with 21 bases left between them. This CDR3 spans 17 amino acids. CDR1 is LGHDT, CDR2 YNNKEL, per germline (reference sequence). In DNA form, the CDR3 reads TGTGCCAGCAGCCATAGAGAGACTAGTGGGAGGCCAGAGACCCAGTACTTC. Translation: CASSHRETSGRPETQYF.

CDR3 region: CASRSLLSGELFF. DNA of the CDR3: TGTGCCAGCAGGAGTCTTCTCTCCGGGGAGCTGTTTTTT. This chain connects TRBV14 to TRBJ2-2; D unclear. V was pared by 6 bases and J by 6 bases, with 11 bases between. This CDR3 is 13 amino acids long. Germline V CDR1 and CDR2: SGHDN, FVKESK.

Note on this clonotype: A much bigger clone sits one base away, suggesting this may be a read error. The chain carries TRBV13 and TRBJ2-3, with TRBD2 matching 9 bases. CDR3 length: 15 amino acids. Germline lookup yields CDR1 PRHDT and CDR2 FYEKMQ (reference sequence). The CDR3 sequence: CVSSPGTSYADTQYF. In nucleotides, the CDR3 is TGTGTCAGCAGCCCGGGGACTAGCTACGCAGATACGCAGTATTTT.

This clonotype has only a few counts. V and J are TRBV6-2 or TRBV6-3 and TRBJ2-3; 10 bases are shared with TRBD2. Germline CDR1 reads MNHEY; CDR2 reads SVGEGT. The junction had 9 bases not matched to a gene; V was cut back by 4 bases and J by 11 bases. The CDR3 length is 14 residues. CDR3 region: CASSSSGGALLQYF. CDR3 nucleotide sequence: TGTGCCAGCAGTTCCAGCGGGGGGGCGTTGTTGCAGTATTTT.

Only a few counts were recorded for this clonotype. The chain joins TRBV5-1 to TRBJ2-7; 9 bases fit TRBD1. The CDR3 is 12 amino acids. J gave up 10 bases and V 4 bases, and 6 bases lay outside the gene matches. Germline CDR1 is SGHRS and CDR2 is YFSETQ. The CDR3 loop reads CASSRTGGGQYF. The CDR3 DNA reads TGCGCCAGCAGCCGCACAGGGGGCGGTCAGTACTTC.

This clonotype has just a few counts. This chain uses TRBV5-1 with TRBJ2-1, with D possibly TRBD2 on 6 matching bases. Germline loops: CDR1 SGHRS, CDR2 YFSETQ. The CDR3 is 15 amino acids. Trimming pared 4 bases from V and 5 bases from J, leaving 16 bases between. CDR3 residues: CASSLVLGTHNEQFF. For the CDR3, the DNA is TGCGCCAGCAGCCTGGTCCTCGGGACTCACAATGAGCAGTTCTTC.

The CDR3 nucleotides are TGTGCCAGTAGTGAACGGGACTGGTTCGGGGCGCAGTATTTT. Translating gives CASSERDWFGAQYF. The chain carries TRBV19 and TRBJ2-3; TRBD2 is a possible D gene (6 bases). Germline CDR1 LNHDA, CDR2 SQIVND (reference sequence). CDR3 length: 14 residues. Trimming removed 5 bases from V and 10 bases from J, with 19 bases in between.

This clonotype was observed many times. The J gene is TRBJ2-5, the V gene TRBV29-1, with no clear D. This CDR3 region has 11 residues. Germline CDR1 is SQVTM and CDR2 is ANQGSEA. Trimming removed 4 bases at V and 4 bases at J, with 7 bases between. As DNA, the CDR3 is TGCAGCGTTGTAGGGTCAGAGACCCAGTACTTC. Protein: CSVVGSETQYF.

The chain combines TRBV4-2 with TRBJ1-1; 8 positions match TRBD1. Looked up from germline, CDR1 is LGHNA and CDR2 is YNFKEQ. V lost 4 bases and J lost 5; bases outside the gene matches: 6. CDR3 length: 14 amino acids. The DNA of the CDR3 is TGTGCCAGCAGCCCCAGGGGGCCCGGGACTGAAGCTTTCTTT. It encodes CASSPRGPGTEAFF.

The chain carries TRBV30 and TRBJ2-7; D might be TRBD1 or TRBD2, each matching 6 bases. Germline CDR1 GTSNPN, CDR2 SVGIG (reference sequence). The CDR3 is made up of 14 amino acids. V was trimmed by 5 bases and J by 0 bases, leaving 14 bases between them. The CDR3 DNA is TGTGCCTGGGCTGTAGGGGGGAACTCCTACGAGCAGTACTTC. Translating gives CAWAVGGNSYEQYF.

This clonotype was recorded many times. CDR3 residues: CASRGTGGSNQPQHF. As DNA, the CDR3 is TGTGCCAGCAGAGGGACAGGAGGAAGCAATCAGCCCCAGCATTTT. The J gene is TRBJ1-5, the V gene TRBV6-2 or TRBV6-3; 8 bases match TRBD1. V lost 6 bases to trimming and J lost 1 base; unmatched junction nucleotides: 5. The CDR3 runs to 15 residues. Germline V gene lookup returns CDR1 MNHEY and CDR2 SVGEGT.

This clonotype turned up a few times. Written as DNA, the CDR3 is TGTGCCAGTAGTCGGGACAGGGCAACTAATGAAAAACTGTTTTTT. This encodes CASSRDRATNEKLFF. This chain uses TRBV19 with TRBJ1-4, with 9 bases that match TRBD1. This CDR3 has 15 amino acids. Unmatched junction bases numbered 1, after V lost 5 bases and J lost 0 bases. CDR1 is LNHDA and CDR2 is SQIVND in the germline V gene (reference sequence).

This clonotype was seen at least ten times. The chain employs TRBV20-1 and TRBJ2-1; TRBD2 matches at 11 bases. The V gene end was trimmed by 5 bases and the J gene end by 9 bases; junction bases not matched to a gene: 6. CDR1 is DFQATT, CDR2 SNEGSKA, per germline (reference sequence). This CDR3 region has 13 residues. CDR3 nucleotide sequence: TGCAGTGCTGATGCTAGCGGGAGGTCTGAGCAGTTCTTC. This codes for CSADASGRSEQFF.

The sample holds a few counts of this clonotype. V is TRBV7-9 and J is TRBJ2-3, with 12 bases that match TRBD2. This CDR3 region has 17 residues. Trimming at V came to 4 bases and at J to 6 bases, leaving 11 bases not matched to a gene. Germline CDR1 is SEHNR and CDR2 is FQNEAQ (reference sequence). The DNA for the CDR3 is TGTGCCAGCAGCTCCCGACTAGCGGGAGACGGGGAGGATACGCAGTATTTT. Translating gives CASSSRLAGDGEDTQYF.

This clonotype is deemed medium-sized. This chain uses TRBV29-1 with TRBJ1-3, with 7 nucleotides matching TRBD1. This CDR3 comprises 11 residues. V lost 6 bases and J lost 4; bases outside the gene matches: 0. Germline-derived CDR1 and CDR2 are SQVTM and ANQGSEA. The CDR3 DNA is TGCAGCGTGGGACAGGGAAACACCATATATTTT. Amino acids: CSVGQGNTIYF.

Only a few counts were recorded for this clonotype. The chain combines TRBV2 with TRBJ1-6; 10 nucleotides agree with TRBD1. Germline values: CDR1 SNHLY, CDR2 FYNNEI. The CDR3 is 17 residues long. The V and J ends lost 1 base and 1 base, in that order; junction bases with no gene match: 1. CDR3 DNA sequence: TGTGCCAGCAGTGAAGTGGGACAGGGGTCCTATAATTCACCCCTCCACTTT. Amino acids: CASSEVGQGSYNSPLHF.

This chain uses TRBV28 with TRBJ2-5, with D unclear. Trimming left V 6 bases short and J 2 bases short, with 16 bases between. From germline, CDR1 is MDHEN and CDR2 SYDVKM. The CDR3 is made up of 15 amino acids. This chain's CDR3 is CASRTPASRQETQYF. The DNA of the CDR3 is TGTGCCAGCAGGACTCCGGCCTCTAGGCAAGAGACCCAGTACTTC.

The table lists this clonotype with a few counts. The genes are TRBV27 and TRBJ2-7; weak D call: TRBD2 (6 bases). Trimming took off 3 bases at V and 3 bases at J, with 15 bases between the two ends. Germline V lookup: CDR1 MNHEY, CDR2 SMNVEV (reference sequence). The CDR3 is 15 residues long. CDR3 nucleotides: TGTGCCAGCAGTTTGGGACGGGGGTTTAGCTACGAGCAGTACTTC. Its translation is CASSLGRGFSYEQYF.

The chain uses TRBV7-8 and TRBJ2-7; D call uncertain. CDR3 length: 13 amino acids. Germline CDR1 SGHVS, CDR2 FQNEAQ. The V and J ends lost 1 base and 3 bases respectively, with 7 bases between them. The chain's CDR3 is CASSLGSNYEQYF. DNA of the CDR3: TGTGCCAGCAGCTTAGGTTCCAACTACGAGCAGTACTTC.

This clonotype has only a few counts. The chain has TRBV18 and TRBJ1-6; 11 nucleotides match TRBD1. Germline V lookup: CDR1 KGHSH, CDR2 LQKENI. This CDR3 is 17 amino acids long. Unmatched junction bases numbered 5, after V lost 3 bases and J lost 4 bases. The CDR3 here is CASSPTGTGGYNSPLHF. Here the CDR3 DNA reads TGTGCCAGCTCACCCACAGGGACAGGGGGATATAATTCACCCCTCCACTTT.

This rearrangement joins TRBV4-3 to TRBJ2-1; the D is unclear. There are 14 residues in the CDR3. Germline CDR1 reads LGHNA; CDR2 reads YSLEER. V was clipped by 3 bases and J by 4 bases, with 10 bases between them. CDR3 region: CASSHDRTYNEQFF. CDR3 nucleotide sequence: TGCGCCAGCAGCCACGATCGTACTTACAATGAGCAGTTCTTC.

The chain recombines TRBV20-1 with TRBJ1-6; 10 bases are shared with TRBD1. The CDR3 has 15 residues. After removal of 4 bases from V and 5 bases from J, the junction contained 5 bases not matched to a gene. Per germline, CDR1 DFQATT and CDR2 SNEGSKA (reference sequence). This chain's CDR3 is CSAKSGTGDNSPLHF. CDR3 bases: TGCAGTGCTAAATCTGGGACAGGGGATAATTCACCCCTCCACTTT.

This clonotype was counted at least ten times. The chain employs TRBV7-9 and TRBJ1-1, with a tentative D call TRBD1 (5 bases). Germline loops: CDR1 SEHNR, CDR2 FQNEAQ (reference sequence). Trimming removed 5 bases at V and 5 bases at J, with 15 bases between. CDR3 length: 14 residues. The chain's CDR3 is CASSPAGARTEAFF. The CDR3 coding sequence is TGTGCCAGCAGCCCCGCCGGGGCAAGGACTGAAGCTTTCTTT.

The chain is built from TRBV6-1 and TRBJ1-6; perhaps TRBD1 as D (6 bases). The CDR3 sequence is 15 residues long. Trimming took 2 bases from V and 7 from J, leaving 12 bases between them. CDR1 is MNHNS and CDR2 is SASEGT in the germline V gene. In nucleotides, the CDR3 is TGTGCCAGCAGTGAATCTGGGACAACGAATTCACCCCTCCACTTT. Its translation: CASSESGTTNSPLHF.

This clonotype was counted many times. This chain joins TRBV4-2 and TRBJ1-2; 7 bases agree with TRBD1. Trimming cost V 0 bases and J 5 bases; bases outside gene matches: 9. The CDR3 has 16 residues. Germline V gene sequence: CDR1 LGHNA, CDR2 YNFKEQ. The CDR3 DNA reads as TGTGCCAGCAGCCAAGATAGGGGAGCAGGGGGTTATGGCTACACCTTC. Translation gives CASSQDRGAGGYGYTF.

The rearrangement uses TRBV7-9 and TRBJ2-7; TRBD2 matches at 7 bases. There are 13 residues in the CDR3. From germline, CDR1 is SEHNR and CDR2 FQNEAQ (reference sequence). Trimming cost V 8 bases and J 7 bases; bases outside gene matches: 11. The CDR3 DNA is TGTGCCAGCGTCAGCGGGACGACTTTAGAGCAGTACTTC. Encoded protein: CASVSGTTLEQYF.